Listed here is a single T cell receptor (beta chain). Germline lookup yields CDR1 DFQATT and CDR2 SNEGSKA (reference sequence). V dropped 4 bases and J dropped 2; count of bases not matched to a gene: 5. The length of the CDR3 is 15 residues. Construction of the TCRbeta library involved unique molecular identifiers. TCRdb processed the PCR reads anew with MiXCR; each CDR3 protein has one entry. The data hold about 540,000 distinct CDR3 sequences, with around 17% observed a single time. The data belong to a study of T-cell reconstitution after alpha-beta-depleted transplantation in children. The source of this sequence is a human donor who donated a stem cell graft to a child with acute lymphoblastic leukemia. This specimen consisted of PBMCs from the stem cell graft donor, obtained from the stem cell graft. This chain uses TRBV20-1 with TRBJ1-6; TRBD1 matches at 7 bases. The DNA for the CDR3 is TGCAGTGCTACTGACAGGGCCCCCTATAATTCACCCCTCCACTTT. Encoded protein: CSATDRAPYNSPLHF.